These 17 T cell receptor beta chains were sequenced from one sample in a study of T-cell memory formation after mild COVID-19. From the 5' RACE reads, TCRdb called clonotypes with MiXCR, one entry per CDR3 protein. The sample contains approximately 350,000 distinct CDR3 sequences, 25% to 30% of which appear only once. The sample taken for sequencing was PBMCs or a T cell subset sorted from them (not recorded which). The receptors shown here come from an adult woman who had mild COVID-19 (a few samples of this study predate the infection). Cell type and time point are not known.

The CDR3 sequence: CASSQDPGGEQYF. The CDR3 DNA follows: TGCGCCAGCAGCCAAGATCCAGGGGGTGAGCAGTACTTC. This chain joins TRBV4-1 and TRBJ2-7; 7 nucleotides agree with TRBD1. The V and J ends lost 0 bases and 7 bases, in that order; junction bases with no gene match: 3. CDR3 size: 13 residues. Germline-derived CDR1 and CDR2 are MGHRA and YSYEKL.

The chain is built from TRBV27 and TRBJ2-7, with D perhaps TRBD2 (8 bases). Germline V gene data show CDR1 as MNHEY and CDR2 as SMNVEV (reference sequence). With 5 bases removed from V and 2 bases from J, the gap between germline ends came to 28 bases. The CDR3 totals 19 residues. The CDR3 protein is CASSPRQGPRGGPAYEQYF. CDR3 nucleotides: TGTGCCAGCAGTCCAAGACAGGGCCCCCGGGGGGGGCCAGCCTACGAGCAGTACTTC.

The chain carries TRBV4-2 and TRBJ1-2; TRBD1 matches at 7 bases. This CDR3 is built from 13 residues. Germline values: CDR1 LGHNA, CDR2 YNFKEQ. V lost 3 bases to trimming and J lost 4 bases; unmatched junction nucleotides: 2. The CDR3 sequence: CASSQSGGYGYTF. DNA for the CDR3: TGTGCCAGCAGCCAGTCAGGGGGCTATGGCTACACCTTC.

V usage is TRBV12-3 or TRBV12-4 and J usage is TRBJ2-1, with 7 bases matching TRBD2. V lost 6 bases, J lost 8 bases, and 7 bases stayed unmatched. This CDR3 region has 13 residues. The CDR3 protein is CASSGAREYEQFF. The CDR3 bases are TGTGCCAGCAGCGGGGCGCGGGAGTATGAGCAGTTCTTC.

There are a few counts of this clonotype. This chain joins TRBV6-5 and TRBJ1-5; no reliable D call. Germline assignment: CDR1 MNHEY and CDR2 SVGAGI. CDR3 length: 14 residues. Deletions cut 5 bases from V and 7 bases from J, with 15 bases between. For the CDR3, the DNA is TGTGCCAGCAGTCCACGAGAGCTGGGACAGCCCCAGCATTTT. This gives the protein CASSPRELGQPQHF.

This clonotype has only a few counts. The genes are TRBV29-1 and TRBJ1-3; no clear D gene. Deletions cut 8 bases from V and 4 bases from J, with 9 bases between. CDR3 size: 11 residues. Germline CDR1 and CDR2: SQVTM and ANQGSEA. CDR3 in amino acids: CSITGGNTIYF. The CDR3, as DNA: TGCAGCATCACCGGGGGAAACACCATATATTTT.

The table lists this clonotype with many counts. The chain has TRBV3-1 and TRBJ2-5, with a possible D match to TRBD1 (5 bases). The V gene lost 3 bases and the J gene lost 1 base, with 9 bases spanning the gap. In germline, CDR1 is LGHDT, CDR2 YNNKEL (reference sequence). The CDR3 length is 14 residues. The CDR3 sequence is CASSHRTSQETQYF. The DNA of the CDR3 is TGTGCCAGCAGCCACAGGACAAGCCAAGAGACCCAGTACTTC.

This clonotype was counted only a few times. The J gene is TRBJ1-5, the V gene TRBV12-3 or TRBV12-4; D perhaps matches TRBD1 (5 bases). Trimming left V 2 bases short and J 7 bases short, with 12 bases between. There are 14 residues in the CDR3. This chain's CDR3 is CASSLRREGQPQHF. The CDR3 DNA sequence: TGTGCCAGCAGTTTACGTCGGGAGGGGCAGCCCCAGCATTTT.

The V gene is TRBV4-1, the J gene TRBJ2-5; 9 nucleotides match TRBD1. CDR1 and CDR2 from the germline V gene are MGHRA and YSYEKL. The CDR3 is 18 amino acids. The trim removed 3 bases at V and 5 bases at J, leaving 16 bases unmatched. In DNA form, the CDR3 reads TGCGCCAGCAGCCATACCTTGGGAGGAGGGACAGGGCTGGAGACCCAGTACTTC. It is translated as CASSHTLGGGTGLETQYF.

This clonotype was counted a few times. The V gene is TRBV5-6, the J gene TRBJ2-1; D gene unclear. Germline lookup yields CDR1 SGHDT and CDR2 YYEEEE. The CDR3 is made up of 11 amino acids. V was cut by 2 bases and J by 8 bases, with 5 bases left in between. CDR3 DNA sequence: TGTGCCAGCAGCTTAATTGATGAGCAGTTCTTC. Translating it yields CASSLIDEQFF.

The J gene is TRBJ1-6, the V gene TRBV15; 11 bases line up with TRBD1. The trim removed 0 bases at V and 7 bases at J, leaving 5 bases unmatched. The CDR3 sequence is 17 residues long. Germline CDR1 LNHNV, CDR2 YYDKDF (reference sequence). The CDR3 bases are TGTGCCACCAGCAGAGACGGGACAGGGGGACGGAATTCACCCCTCCACTTT. This translates into CATSRDGTGGRNSPLHF.

The chain is built from TRBV20-1 and TRBJ1-1; D may be TRBD1 (5 bases). The CDR3 loop spans 14 amino acids. The ends were cut back, 3 bases at V and 3 bases at J, with 14 bases in the middle. The germline gives CDR1 DFQATT, CDR2 SNEGSKA (reference sequence). CDR3 residues: CSARGTARDTEAFF. The CDR3 DNA is TGCAGTGCTAGGGGGACCGCCAGGGACACTGAAGCTTTCTTT.

The chain combines TRBV20-1 with TRBJ2-7; D unresolved. V was trimmed by 5 bases and J by 4 bases, leaving 9 bases between them. The CDR3 is 11 residues long. CDR1 and CDR2 (germline): DFQATT, SNEGSKA (reference sequence). The CDR3 DNA sequence: TGCAGTGCTTCGGAGCAATACGAGCAGTACTTC. It translates to CSASEQYEQYF.

This chain joins TRBV2 and TRBJ2-2, with 8 nucleotides matching TRBD2. CDR3 length: 15 amino acids. Per germline, CDR1 SNHLY and CDR2 FYNNEI. The CDR3 sequence: CAVEPRGGRTGELFF. DNA of the CDR3: TGTGCAGTGGAACCTCGGGGGGGTAGGACCGGGGAGCTGTTTTTT. Supplemented by reference TRBV2 and TRBJ2-2, the full variable domain reads EPEVTQTPSHQVTQMGQEVILRCVPISNHLYFYWYRQILGQKVEFLVSFYNNEISEKSEIFDDQFSVERPDGSNFTLKIRSTKLEDSAMYFCAVEPRGGRTGELFFGEGSRLTVL.

The chain joins TRBV11-2 to TRBJ2-3; possibly TRBD1 for D (5 bases). V lost 6 bases to trimming and J lost 1 base, with 8 bases between them. CDR1 is SGHAT, CDR2 FQNNGV, per germline. The CDR3 runs 13 residues. CDR3 sequence: CASRQAGTDTQYF. The DNA for the CDR3 is TGTGCCAGCAGACAGGCGGGCACAGATACGCAGTATTTT.

V usage is TRBV5-4 and J usage is TRBJ1-2; a weak D match, TRBD1 (6 bases). Germline V gives CDR1 SGHNT, CDR2 YYREEE (reference sequence). CDR3 length equals 16 residues. Trimming shortened V by 5 bases and J by 1 base, and 18 bases separated the two germline ends. For the CDR3, the DNA is TGTGCCAGCAGGCTCGGGGGGGGCACTCATAACTATGGCTACACCTTC. It yields the protein CASRLGGGTHNYGYTF.

The DNA of the CDR3 is TGTGCCAGCAGCCTCATGCCCTTCAAGCAGTACTTC. Translating it yields CASSLMPFKQYF. The rearrangement joins TRBV3-1 to TRBJ2-7; unclear D gene. The CDR3 totals 12 residues. Germline CDR1 LGHDT, CDR2 YNNKEL (reference sequence). The V and J ends lost 4 bases and 8 bases respectively, with 12 bases between them.